This entry features one TCR beta chain sequence. Its antigen is as yet unknown. A sample-barcoded 5' primer and a J-beta primer mix were used in a second PCR of roughly 7 to 12 cycles. One entry per CDR3 protein results from TCRdb running MiXCR on the 5' RACE reads. This sample carries about 1.4 million distinct CDR3 sequences, roughly 64% of them seen once, and the ten largest clones take under 8.5%. These data originate in a study of blood T cells in healthy people across ages. Study-level results: Higher diversity and more naive CD4+ cells were features of long-lived donors, compared to aged donors.

Per-sample yields of isolated PBMCs were at least 6.5 million. Total RNA was extracted at no less than 6 micrograms per sample. The CDR3 totals 16 residues. CDR1 DFQATT and CDR2 SNEGSKA come from the germline V gene (reference sequence). The clonotype was recovered from a man in his late teens or twenties in good health. Source material: blood. The chain has TRBV20-1 and TRBJ2-7; possible D gene TRBD2, 6 bases. The J call is uncertain, as TRBJ2-1 better fits the DNA end. CDR3 sequence: CSANWGVATINNEQFF. The CDR3 DNA sequence: TGCAGTGCTAATTGGGGGGTGGCTACCATTAACAATGAGCAGTTCTTC.